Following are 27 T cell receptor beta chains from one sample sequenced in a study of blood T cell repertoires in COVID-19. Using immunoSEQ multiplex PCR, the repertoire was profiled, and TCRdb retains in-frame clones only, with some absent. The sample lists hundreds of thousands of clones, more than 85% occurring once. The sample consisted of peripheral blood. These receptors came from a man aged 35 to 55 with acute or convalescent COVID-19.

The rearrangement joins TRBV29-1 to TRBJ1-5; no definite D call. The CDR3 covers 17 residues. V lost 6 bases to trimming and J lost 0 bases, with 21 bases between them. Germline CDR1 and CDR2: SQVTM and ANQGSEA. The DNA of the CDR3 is TGCAGCGTCGGAGGACCCAAAGGACCTGATAGCAATCAGCCCCAGCATTTT. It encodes CSVGGPKGPDSNQPQHF.

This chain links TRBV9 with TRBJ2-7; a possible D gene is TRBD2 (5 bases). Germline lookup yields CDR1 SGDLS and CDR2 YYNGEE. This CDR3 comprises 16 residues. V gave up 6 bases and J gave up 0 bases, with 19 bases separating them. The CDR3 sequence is CASTVVGGLGSYEQYF. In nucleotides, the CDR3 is TGTGCCAGCACCGTGGTAGGAGGACTCGGCTCCTACGAGCAGTACTTC.

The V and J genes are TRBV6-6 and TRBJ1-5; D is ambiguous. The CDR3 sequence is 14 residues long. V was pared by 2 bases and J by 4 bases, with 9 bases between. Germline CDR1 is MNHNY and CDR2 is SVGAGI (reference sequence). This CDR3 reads CASSYPSTNQPQHF. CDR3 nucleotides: TGTGCCAGCAGTTACCCTAGTACTAATCAGCCCCAGCATTTT.

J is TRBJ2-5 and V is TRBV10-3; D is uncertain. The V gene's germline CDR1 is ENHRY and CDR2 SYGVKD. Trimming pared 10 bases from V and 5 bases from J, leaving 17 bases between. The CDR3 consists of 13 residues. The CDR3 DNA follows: TGTGCCACCCTCCTGTCCCCCGGGGAGACCCAGTACTTC. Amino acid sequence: CATLLSPGETQYF.

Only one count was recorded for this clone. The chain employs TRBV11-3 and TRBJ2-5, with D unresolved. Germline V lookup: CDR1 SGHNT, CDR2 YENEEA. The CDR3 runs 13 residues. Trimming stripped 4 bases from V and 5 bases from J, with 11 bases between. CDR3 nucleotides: TGTGCCAGCAGCTCCCCCCCCGGGGAGACCCAGTACTTC. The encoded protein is CASSSPPGETQYF.

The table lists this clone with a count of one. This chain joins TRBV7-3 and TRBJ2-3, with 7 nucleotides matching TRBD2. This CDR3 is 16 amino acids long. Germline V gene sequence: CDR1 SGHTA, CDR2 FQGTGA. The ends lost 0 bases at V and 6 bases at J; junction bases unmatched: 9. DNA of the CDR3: TGTGCCAGCAGCTTAACGCTAGCGGTCAACCTTGATACGCAGTATTTT. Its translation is CASSLTLAVNLDTQYF.

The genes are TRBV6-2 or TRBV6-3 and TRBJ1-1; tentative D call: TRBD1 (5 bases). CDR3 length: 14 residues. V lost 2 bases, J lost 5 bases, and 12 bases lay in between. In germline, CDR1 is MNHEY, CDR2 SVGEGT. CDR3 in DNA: TGTGCCAGCAGTTACCTGCGGGGGAATACTGAAGCTTTCTTT. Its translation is CASSYLRGNTEAFF.

CDR3 amino acids: CASSIAGDSPYEQYF. The CDR3 DNA is TGTGCCAGTAGTATCGCGGGGGATTCGCCCTACGAGCAGTACTTC. The chain uses TRBV19 and TRBJ2-7; 7 nucleotides align to TRBD2. This CDR3 has 15 amino acids. CDR1 is LNHDA and CDR2 is SQIVND in the germline V gene (reference sequence). The J segment lost 2 bases and the V segment lost 3 bases, leaving 7 bases of the junction unmatched.

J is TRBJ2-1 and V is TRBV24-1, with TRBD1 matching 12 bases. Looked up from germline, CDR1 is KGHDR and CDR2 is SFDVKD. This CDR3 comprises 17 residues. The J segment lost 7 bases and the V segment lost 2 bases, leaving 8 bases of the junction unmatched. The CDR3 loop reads CATSDSSGTGGKNEQFF. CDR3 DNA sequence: TGTGCCACCAGTGATTCATCCGGGACAGGGGGCAAAAATGAGCAGTTCTTC.

The CDR3 reads CASSSNPSGRTGELFF. The CDR3 nucleotides are TGCGCCAGCAGCTCTAATCCTAGCGGGAGGACCGGGGAGCTGTTTTTT. The chain joins TRBV5-1 to TRBJ2-2; 11 bases fit TRBD2. CDR1 and CDR2 from the germline V gene are SGHRS and YFSETQ. The trim removed 3 bases at V and 5 bases at J, leaving 6 bases unmatched. This CDR3 has 16 amino acids.

The CDR3 sequence: CAISGQGADGANVLTF. CDR3 DNA: TGTGCCATCAGTGGACAGGGGGCTGATGGGGCCAACGTCCTGACTTTC. The J gene is TRBJ2-6, the V gene TRBV10-3; 10 bases match TRBD1. The CDR3 is 16 amino acids. J was trimmed by 3 bases and V by 4 bases; bases with no gene match: 3. Germline V gives CDR1 ENHRY, CDR2 SYGVKD.

CDR3 sequence reads: CATSRQVNTGELFF. The CDR3 DNA reads as TGTGCCACCAGTAGACAGGTGAACACCGGGGAGCTGTTTTTT. The genes are TRBV24-1 and TRBJ2-2; TRBD1 is a possible D gene (6 bases). Per germline, CDR1 KGHDR and CDR2 SFDVKD. V gave up 6 bases and J gave up 1 base, with 8 bases separating them. The CDR3 has 14 amino acids.

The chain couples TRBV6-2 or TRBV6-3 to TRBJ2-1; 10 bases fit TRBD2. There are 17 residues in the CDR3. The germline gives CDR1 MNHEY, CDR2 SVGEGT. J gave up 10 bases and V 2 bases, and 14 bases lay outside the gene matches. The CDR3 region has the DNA TGTGCCAGCAGTTACATTTCCGGGCTAGCGGGAGAGGGCGAGCAGTTCTTC. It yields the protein CASSYISGLAGEGEQFF.

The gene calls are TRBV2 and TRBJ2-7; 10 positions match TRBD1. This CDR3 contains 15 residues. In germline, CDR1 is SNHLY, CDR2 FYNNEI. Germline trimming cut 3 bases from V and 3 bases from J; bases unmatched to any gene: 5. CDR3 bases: TGTGCCAGCAGTGACCGGGACAGGGGAAACTACGAGCAGTACTTC. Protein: CASSDRDRGNYEQYF.

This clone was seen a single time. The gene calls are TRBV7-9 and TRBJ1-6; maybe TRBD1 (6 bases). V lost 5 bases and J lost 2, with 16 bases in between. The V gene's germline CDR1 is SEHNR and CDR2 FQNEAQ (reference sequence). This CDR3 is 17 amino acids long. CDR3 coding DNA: TGTGCCAGCAGCCCGCCGACAGGACGGACCTATAATTCACCCCTCCACTTT. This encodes CASSPPTGRTYNSPLHF.

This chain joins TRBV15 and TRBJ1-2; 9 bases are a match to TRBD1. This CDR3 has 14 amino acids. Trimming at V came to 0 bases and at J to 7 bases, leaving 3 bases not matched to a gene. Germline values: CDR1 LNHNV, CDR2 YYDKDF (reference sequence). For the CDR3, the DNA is TGTGCCACCAGCAGAGATGGGACAGGGAGTGGCTACACCTTC. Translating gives CATSRDGTGSGYTF.

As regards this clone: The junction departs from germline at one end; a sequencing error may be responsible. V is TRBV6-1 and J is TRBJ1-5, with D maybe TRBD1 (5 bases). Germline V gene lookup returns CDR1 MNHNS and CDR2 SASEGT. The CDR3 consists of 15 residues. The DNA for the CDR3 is TGTGCCAGCTGTGATTCCCAGGGAGGGACGGGGCCCCAGCATTTT. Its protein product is CASCDSQGGTGPQHF.

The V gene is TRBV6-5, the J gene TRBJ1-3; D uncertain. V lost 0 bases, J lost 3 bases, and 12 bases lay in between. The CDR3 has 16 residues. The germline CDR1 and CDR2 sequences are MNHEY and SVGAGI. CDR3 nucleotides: TGTGCCAGCAGTTACTCGATGACAAGCAGTGGAAACACCATATATTTT. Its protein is CASSYSMTSSGNTIYF.

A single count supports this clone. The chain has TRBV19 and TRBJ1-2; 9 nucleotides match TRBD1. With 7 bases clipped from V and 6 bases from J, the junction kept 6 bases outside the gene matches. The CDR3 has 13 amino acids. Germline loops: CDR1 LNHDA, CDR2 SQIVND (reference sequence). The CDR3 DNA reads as TGTGCCAGTATGGGACAGGGAAGACATGGCTACACCTTC. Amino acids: CASMGQGRHGYTF.

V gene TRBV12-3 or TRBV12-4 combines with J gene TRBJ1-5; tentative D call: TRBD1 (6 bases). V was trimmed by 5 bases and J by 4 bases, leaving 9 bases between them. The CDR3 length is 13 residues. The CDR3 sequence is CASSLTGNQPQHF. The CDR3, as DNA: TGTGCCAGCAGTCTTACAGGGAATCAGCCCCAGCATTTT.

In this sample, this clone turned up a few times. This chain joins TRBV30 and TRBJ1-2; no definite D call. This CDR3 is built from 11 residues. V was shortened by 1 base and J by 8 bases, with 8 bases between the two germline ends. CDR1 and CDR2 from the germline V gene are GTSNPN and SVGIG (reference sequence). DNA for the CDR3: TGTGCCTGGAGTGCCTACCACGGCTACACCTTC. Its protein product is CAWSAYHGYTF.

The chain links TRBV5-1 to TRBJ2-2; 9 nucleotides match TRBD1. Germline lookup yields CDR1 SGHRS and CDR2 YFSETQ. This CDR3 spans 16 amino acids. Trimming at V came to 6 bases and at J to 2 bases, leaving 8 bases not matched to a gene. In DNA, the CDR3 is TGCGCCAGCACCCCAGACAGGGGGATTAACACCGGGGAGCTGTTTTTT. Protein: CASTPDRGINTGELFF.

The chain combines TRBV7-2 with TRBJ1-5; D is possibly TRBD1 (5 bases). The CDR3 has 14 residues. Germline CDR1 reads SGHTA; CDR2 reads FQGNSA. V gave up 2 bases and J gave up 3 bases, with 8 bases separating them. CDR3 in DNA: TGTGCCAGCAGCTTAAGACAGTTCAATCAGCCCCAGCATTTT. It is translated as CASSLRQFNQPQHF. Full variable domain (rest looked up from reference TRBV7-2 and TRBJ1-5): GAGVSQSPSNKVTEKGKDVELRCDPISGHTALYWYRQSLGQGLEFLIYFQGNSAPDKSGLPSDRFSAERTGGSVSTLTIQRTQQEDSAVYLCASSLRQFNQPQHFGDGTRLSIL.

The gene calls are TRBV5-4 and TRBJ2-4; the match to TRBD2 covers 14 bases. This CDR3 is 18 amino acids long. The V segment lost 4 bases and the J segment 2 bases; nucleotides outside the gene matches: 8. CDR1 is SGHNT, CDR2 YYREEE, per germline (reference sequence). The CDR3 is CASSPGLAGVMTKNIQYF. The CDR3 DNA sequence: TGTGCCAGCAGCCCGGGACTAGCGGGAGTCATGACCAAAAACATTCAGTACTTC.

The CDR3 nucleotides read TGTGCCAGCTCACCACAGAGTGAAAAGAACACTGAAGCTTTCTTT. Encoded protein: CASSPQSEKNTEAFF. The V call is TRBV18, the J call TRBJ1-1; D remains unclear. This CDR3 is 15 amino acids long. V shed 1 base and J shed 1 base, with 10 bases lying between them. Germline CDR1 reads KGHSH; CDR2 reads LQKENI.

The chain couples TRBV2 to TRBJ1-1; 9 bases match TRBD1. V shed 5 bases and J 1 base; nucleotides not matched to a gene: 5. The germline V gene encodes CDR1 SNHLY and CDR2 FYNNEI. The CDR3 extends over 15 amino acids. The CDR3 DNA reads TGTGCCAGCAGTCTACAGGGGGCCCAGAACACTGAAGCTTTCTTT. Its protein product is CASSLQGAQNTEAFF.

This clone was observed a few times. In DNA, the CDR3 is TGTGCCAGCAAAGACCCCGGGATACCCCAGTACTTC. This encodes CASKDPGIPQYF. The chain combines TRBV27 with TRBJ2-7, with a tentative D call TRBD2 (5 bases). Trimming took off 7 bases at V and 10 bases at J, with 17 bases between the two ends. The germline gives CDR1 MNHEY, CDR2 SMNVEV (reference sequence). There are 12 residues in the CDR3.